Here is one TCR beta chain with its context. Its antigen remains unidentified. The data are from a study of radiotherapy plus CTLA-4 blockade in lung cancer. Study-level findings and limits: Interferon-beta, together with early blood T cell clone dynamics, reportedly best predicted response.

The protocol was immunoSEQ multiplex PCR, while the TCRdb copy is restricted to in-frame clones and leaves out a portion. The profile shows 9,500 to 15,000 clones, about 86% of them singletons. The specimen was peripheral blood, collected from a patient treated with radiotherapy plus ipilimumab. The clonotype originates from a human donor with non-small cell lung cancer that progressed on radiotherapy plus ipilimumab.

CDR3 bases: TGCGCCAGCAGCCAAGGCGCCGTACAGGCGAACTATGGCTACACCTTC. It is translated as CASSQGAVQANYGYTF. The rearrangement joins TRBV4-1 to TRBJ1-2, with D possibly TRBD1 on 5 matching bases. There are 16 residues in the CDR3. Germline assignment: CDR1 MGHRA and CDR2 YSYEKL. Trimming left V 1 base short and J 2 bases short, with 14 bases between.